The 26 T cell receptor beta chains in this list originate from one sample, sequenced in a study of identical twins' blood T cells. TCRdb analysed the 5' RACE reads with MiXCR anew, one entry per CDR3 protein. In the table there are fewer than 450,000 distinct CDR3 sequences, under 30% of which are singletons. Material: PBMCs. The receptors originated from a woman between 18 and 55 years old in good health.

This clonotype has just a few counts. Its ends do not fully match the called genes, so a read error is possible. The DNA for the CDR3 is TGTGCCAGCAGATTGGGCGAACTAGCTATCCAAGAGACCCAGTACTTC. Encoded protein: CASRLGELAIQETQYF. The chain joins TRBV5-5 to TRBJ2-5, with D possibly TRBD2 on 6 matching bases. The germline V gene encodes CDR1 SGHKS and CDR2 YYEKEE (reference sequence). The CDR3 extends over 16 amino acids. Variable domain in full (rest from reference TRBV5-5 and TRBJ2-5): DAGVTQSPTHLIKTRGQQVTLRCSPISGHKSVSWYQQVLGQGPQFIFQYYEKEERGRGNFPDRFSARQFPNYSSELNVNALLLGDSALYLCASRLGELAIQETQYFGPGTRLLVL.

The rearrangement uses TRBV4-3 and TRBJ2-3; D is unclear. The CDR3 has 15 residues. Germline CDR1 reads LGHNA; CDR2 reads YSLEER. Trimming took 0 bases from V and 2 from J, leaving 9 bases between them. The CDR3 reads CASSQDEGITDTQYF. The CDR3 nucleotides read TGCGCCAGCAGCCAAGATGAAGGAATCACAGATACGCAGTATTTT.

Only a few counts were recorded for this clonotype. The chain employs TRBV27 and TRBJ1-5, with no clear D. V lost 8 bases and J 2 bases, leaving 4 bases between the germline ends. This CDR3 has 11 amino acids. Per the germline V gene, CDR1 is MNHEY and CDR2 is SMNVEV (reference sequence). CDR3 in DNA: TGTGCCAGCGGACGCAATCAGCCCCAGCATTTT. It specifies CASGRNQPQHF.

This clonotype was counted a few times. J is TRBJ1-4 and V is TRBV20-1, with D perhaps matching TRBD1 (6 bases). V was clipped by 2 bases and J by 8 bases, with 15 bases between them. Germline V gene sequence: CDR1 DFQATT, CDR2 SNEGSKA (reference sequence). CDR3 length: 14 amino acids. This chain's CDR3 is CSARPNRDREKLFF. CDR3 DNA sequence: TGCAGTGCTAGACCTAACAGGGATCGAGAAAAACTGTTTTTT.

This clonotype was seen many times. The chain recombines TRBV3-1 with TRBJ2-1; unclear D gene. V lost 5 bases and J lost 3, with 14 bases in between. Germline V gives CDR1 LGHDT, CDR2 YNNKEL (reference sequence). The CDR3 extends over 15 amino acids. CDR3 in DNA: TGTGCCAGCAGCTTAGGCTCCTCTCGCTACAATGAGCAGTTCTTC. Encoded protein: CASSLGSSRYNEQFF.

This clonotype has more than one count but fewer than ten. The chain combines TRBV9 with TRBJ1-3, with D unresolved. The CDR3 extends over 15 amino acids. CDR1 SGDLS and CDR2 YYNGEE come from the germline V gene. Deletions cut 0 bases from V and 2 bases from J, with 9 bases between. The CDR3 sequence: CASSVGGNAGNTIYF. DNA of the CDR3: TGTGCCAGCAGCGTAGGTGGAAATGCTGGAAACACCATATATTTT.

J is TRBJ2-3 and V is TRBV3-1; perhaps TRBD2 as D (6 bases). This CDR3 comprises 15 residues. V was cut by 6 bases and J by 6 bases, with 19 bases left in between. CDR1 and CDR2 from the germline V gene are LGHDT and YNNKEL (reference sequence). The CDR3 reads CASSLWGEEADTQYF. The CDR3 nucleotides are TGTGCCAGCAGTCTTTGGGGGGAGGAGGCGGATACGCAGTATTTT.

The chain uses TRBV9 and TRBJ1-6, with D hard to call. Trimming stripped 4 bases from V and 1 base from J, with 9 bases between. The CDR3 is made up of 15 amino acids. The germline gives CDR1 SGDLS, CDR2 YYNGEE. The CDR3 region is CASSIMGSYNSPLHF. The CDR3 DNA reads as TGTGCCAGCAGCATAATGGGGTCCTATAATTCACCCCTCCACTTT.

This clonotype was found a few times. The chain is built from TRBV3-1 and TRBJ1-1, with D tentatively TRBD1 (6 bases). The V gene's germline CDR1 is LGHDT and CDR2 YNNKEL (reference sequence). The CDR3 has 15 residues. V dropped 4 bases and J dropped 1 base, with 13 bases sitting between them. The CDR3 protein is CASSPTDRRNTEAFF. The CDR3, as DNA: TGTGCCAGCAGCCCGACGGACAGAAGGAACACTGAAGCTTTCTTT. Full variable domain (missing parts from reference TRBV3-1 and TRBJ1-1): DTAVSQTPKYLVTQMGNDKSIKCEQNLGHDTMYWYKQDSKKFLKIMFSYNNKELIINETVPNRFSPKSPDKAHLNLHINSLELGDSAVYFCASSPTDRRNTEAFFGQGTRLTVV.

This clonotype was detected many times. The genes are TRBV7-8 and TRBJ1-3; D call uncertain. From germline, CDR1 is SGHVS and CDR2 FQNEAQ. CDR3 size: 8 residues. This CDR3 is CGPLDIYF. The CDR3 coding sequence is TGTGGTCCATTAGACATATATTTT. The variable domain in full, completed from reference TRBV7-8 and TRBJ1-3, reads GAGVSQSPRYKVAKRGQDVALRCDPISGHVSLFWYQQALGQGPEFLTYFQNEAQLDKSGLPSDRFFAERPEGSVSTLKIQRTQQEDSAVYLCGPLDIYFGEGSWLTVV.

This clonotype was recorded once. With a much larger clone just one base away, this may be a read error. The DNA of the CDR3 is TGCAGTGCTAGAGCCGGGACAGGGGACTACAATGAGCAGTTCTTC. Protein: CSARAGTGDYNEQFF. V is TRBV20-1 and J is TRBJ2-1; 10 bases are a match to TRBD1. Germline V gene data show CDR1 as DFQATT and CDR2 as SNEGSKA (reference sequence). This CDR3 has 15 amino acids. With 1 base clipped from V and 3 bases from J, the junction kept 3 bases outside the gene matches.

The rearrangement joins TRBV12-5 to TRBJ1-1; D gene unclear. Between the trimmed V and J ends, which lost 6 bases and 3 bases, there was a span of 8 bases. Germline CDR1 reads LGHNT; CDR2 reads FRNRAP. This CDR3 is built from 12 residues. CDR3: CASGHPDTEAFF. As DNA, the CDR3 is TGTGCTAGTGGGCACCCGGACACTGAAGCTTTCTTT. The full variable domain, with the rest looked up from reference TRBV12-5 and TRBJ1-1, is DARVTQTPRHKVTEMGQEVTMRCQPILGHNTVFWYRQTMMQGLELLAYFRNRAPLDDSGMPKDRFSAEMPDATLATLKIQPSEPRDSAVYFCASGHPDTEAFFGQGTRLTVV.

Notes on this clonotype: An end of the junction differs from the germline gene, which may be a read error. This chain uses TRBV7-9 with TRBJ1-2; TRBD1 aligns across 7 bases. CDR3 length: 13 amino acids. Germline loops: CDR1 SEHNR, CDR2 FQNEAQ (reference sequence). CDR3 amino acids: CTSSSLTGEGYTF. CDR3 coding DNA: TGTACCAGCAGCTCCCTAACAGGGGAAGGCTACACCTTC.

This clonotype has just a few counts. The rearrangement uses TRBV7-6 and TRBJ1-1; perhaps TRBD1 as D (6 bases). Per germline, CDR1 SGHVS and CDR2 FNYEAQ. CDR3 length: 15 residues. Between the trimmed V and J ends, which lost 5 bases and 0 bases, there was a span of 13 bases. The CDR3: CASSGPGGMNTEAFF. The DNA for the CDR3 is TGTGCCAGCAGCGGCCCGGGGGGCATGAACACTGAAGCTTTCTTT.

The genes are TRBV6-5 and TRBJ1-1; D is undetermined. The CDR3 runs to 10 residues. CDR1 is MNHEY, CDR2 SVGAGI, per germline. Trimming took off 11 bases at V and 7 bases at J, with 11 bases between the two ends. CDR3 in amino acids: CAAGKFEAFF. For the CDR3, the DNA is TGTGCCGCCGGGAAGTTTGAAGCTTTCTTT.

V usage is TRBV9 and J usage is TRBJ2-3; the match to TRBD2 covers 14 bases. The V segment lost 2 bases and the J segment 2 bases; nucleotides outside the gene matches: 4. The CDR3 loop spans 17 amino acids. Germline V gives CDR1 SGDLS, CDR2 YYNGEE. The CDR3 DNA sequence: TGTGCCAGCAGCGTGGGGACTAGCGGGAGTTTCACAGATACGCAGTATTTT. It specifies CASSVGTSGSFTDTQYF.

V usage is TRBV7-3 and J usage is TRBJ2-3; no clear D. Trimming shortened V by 2 bases and J by 4 bases, and 13 bases separated the two germline ends. Germline CDR1 is SGHTA and CDR2 is FQGTGA. This CDR3 has 15 residues. The CDR3 sequence: CASSLYALQSDTQYF. As DNA, the CDR3 is TGTGCCAGCAGCTTATACGCCCTACAGTCAGATACGCAGTATTTT.

This clonotype occurred a few times. J is TRBJ1-1 and V is TRBV12-3 or TRBV12-4, with 8 bases that match TRBD1. The CDR3 totals 15 residues. With 3 bases clipped from V and 0 bases from J, the junction kept 3 bases outside the gene matches. For the CDR3, the DNA is TGTGCCAGCAGTTTCAGGGGGCTAATGAACACTGAAGCTTTCTTT. Translating it yields CASSFRGLMNTEAFF.

This clonotype showed up just a few times. The rearrangement joins TRBV7-2 to TRBJ2-3, with D perhaps assigned TRBD1 or TRBD2 (7 bases each). CDR1 and CDR2 (germline): SGHTA, FQGNSA. The CDR3 consists of 14 residues. Trimming took off 3 bases at V and 6 bases at J, with 13 bases between the two ends. The CDR3 reads CASSLRQGGDTQYF. In DNA form, the CDR3 reads TGTGCCAGCAGCTTGAGACAGGGAGGGGATACGCAGTATTTT.

This clonotype was detected a few times. This sequence joins TRBV29-1 and TRBJ1-1, with D perhaps matching TRBD1 (6 bases). In germline, CDR1 is SQVTM, CDR2 ANQGSEA. Between the trimmed V and J ends, which lost 6 bases and 7 bases, there was a span of 21 bases. This CDR3 comprises 14 residues. The CDR3 nucleotides are TGCAGCGTAGACGATACTAACCAGGGGAATGAAGCTTTCTTT. Protein sequence: CSVDDTNQGNEAFF.

This clonotype was counted at least ten times. This CDR3 is CASSLGQAVQPQHF. In DNA, the CDR3 is TGTGCCAGCAGCCTAGGACAGGCTGTACAGCCCCAGCATTTT. The rearrangement links TRBV7-9 to TRBJ1-5; 7 positions agree with TRBD1. J gave up 7 bases and V 5 bases, and 8 bases lay outside the gene matches. Per the germline V gene, CDR1 is SEHNR and CDR2 is FQNEAQ (reference sequence). This CDR3 has 14 residues.

The J gene is TRBJ1-5, the V gene TRBV6-5; D is uncertain. Looked up from germline, CDR1 is MNHEY and CDR2 is SVGAGI. With 7 bases removed from V and 0 bases from J, the gap between germline ends came to 16 bases. The CDR3 extends over 16 amino acids. The CDR3 bases are TGTGCCAGCACCTCAAAAAGGGCCTATAGCAATCAGCCCCAGCATTTT. This codes for CASTSKRAYSNQPQHF.

The J gene is TRBJ1-5, the V gene TRBV20-1; TRBD1 matches 7 bases. CDR3 length equals 12 residues. V lost 5 bases and J lost 5; bases outside the gene matches: 3. Germline CDR1 and CDR2: DFQATT and SNEGSKA (reference sequence). The CDR3 protein is CSAVRGHQPQHF. The CDR3 DNA reads TGCAGTGCTGTGAGGGGGCATCAGCCCCAGCATTTT.

The sample holds a few counts of this clonotype. The chain recombines TRBV7-2 with TRBJ1-1; D is unclear. Germline lookup yields CDR1 SGHTA and CDR2 FQGNSA. V was pared by 2 bases and J by 4 bases, with 11 bases between. CDR3 length: 14 residues. CDR3 sequence: CASSLFSGTTEAFF. DNA of the CDR3: TGTGCCAGCAGCTTATTTTCGGGAACCACTGAAGCTTTCTTT. Full variable domain (missing parts from reference TRBV7-2 and TRBJ1-1): GAGVSQSPSNKVTEKGKDVELRCDPISGHTALYWYRQSLGQGLEFLIYFQGNSAPDKSGLPSDRFSAERTGGSVSTLTIQRTQQEDSAVYLCASSLFSGTTEAFFGQGTRLTVV.

The chain recombines TRBV7-2 with TRBJ1-1; 8 bases map to TRBD1. V shed 2 bases, J shed 5 bases, and the junction held 7 bases outside the gene matches. The CDR3 runs 15 residues. Germline CDR1 and CDR2: SGHTA and FQGNSA. This CDR3 is CASSLQGAQMTEAFF. The CDR3 region has the DNA TGTGCCAGCAGCTTACAGGGGGCTCAGATGACTGAAGCTTTCTTT.

This clonotype was picked up a small number of times. The chain carries TRBV10-1 and TRBJ2-1; TRBD1 is a possible D gene (6 bases). Trimming cost V 10 bases and J 4 bases, with 14 bases left between them. The CDR3 sequence is 13 residues long. From germline, CDR1 is WNHNN and CDR2 SYGVQD (reference sequence). The CDR3 region is CATTGIPYNEQFF. CDR3 DNA sequence: TGCGCCACCACAGGGATCCCTTACAATGAGCAGTTCTTC.